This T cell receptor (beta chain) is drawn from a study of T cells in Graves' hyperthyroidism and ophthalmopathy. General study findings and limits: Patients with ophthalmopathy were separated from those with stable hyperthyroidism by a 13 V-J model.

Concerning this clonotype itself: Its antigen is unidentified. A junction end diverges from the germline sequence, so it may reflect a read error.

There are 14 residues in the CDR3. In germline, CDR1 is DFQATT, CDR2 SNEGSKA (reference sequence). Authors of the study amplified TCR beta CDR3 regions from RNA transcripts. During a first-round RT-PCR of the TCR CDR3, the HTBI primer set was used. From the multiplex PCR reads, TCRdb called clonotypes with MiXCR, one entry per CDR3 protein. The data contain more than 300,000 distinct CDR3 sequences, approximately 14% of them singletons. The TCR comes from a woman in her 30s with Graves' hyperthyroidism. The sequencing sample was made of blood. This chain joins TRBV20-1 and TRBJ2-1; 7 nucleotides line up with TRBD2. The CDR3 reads CSASGGSGYDEQFF. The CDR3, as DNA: TGCAGTGCTAGCGGCGGGAGTGGCTACGATGAGCAGTTCTTC.